What follows describes a single T cell receptor beta chain. Sample-barcoded 5' priming and a J-beta primer mix drove a second PCR of about 7 to 11 cycles. TCRdb re-derived calls from the 5' RACE reads in MiXCR, one entry per CDR3 protein. The sample records about 640,000 distinct CDR3 sequences, less than 45% being singletons. Per the germline V gene, CDR1 is SQVTM and CDR2 is ANQGSEA. Trimming shortened V by 6 bases and J by 11 bases, and 19 bases separated the two germline ends. This CDR3 comprises 12 residues. The data derive from a study of blood T cells in healthy people across ages. The chain carries TRBV29-1 and TRBJ2-5, with D maybe TRBD1 (6 bases). Sequencing used blood. This receptor was taken from a man aged 80 or over in good health. The CDR3 reads CSVTQGLNEQYF. The CDR3 bases are TGCAGCGTGACCCAGGGGCTGAATGAGCAGTACTTC.